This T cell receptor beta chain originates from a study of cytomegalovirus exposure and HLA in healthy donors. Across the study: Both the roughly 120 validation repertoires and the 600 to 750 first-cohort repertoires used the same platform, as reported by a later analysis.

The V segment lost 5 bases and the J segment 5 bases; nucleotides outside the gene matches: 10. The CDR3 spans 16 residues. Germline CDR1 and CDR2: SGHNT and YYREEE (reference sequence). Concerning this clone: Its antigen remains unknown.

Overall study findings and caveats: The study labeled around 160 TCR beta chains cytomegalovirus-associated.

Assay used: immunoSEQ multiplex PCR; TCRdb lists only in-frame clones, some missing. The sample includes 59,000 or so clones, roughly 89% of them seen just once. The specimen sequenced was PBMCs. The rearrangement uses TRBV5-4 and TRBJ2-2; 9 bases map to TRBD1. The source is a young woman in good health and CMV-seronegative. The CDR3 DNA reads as TGTGCCAGCAGTCCCCGGACAGGGGAAAGAACCGGGGAGCTGTTTTTT. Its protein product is CASSPRTGERTGELFF.